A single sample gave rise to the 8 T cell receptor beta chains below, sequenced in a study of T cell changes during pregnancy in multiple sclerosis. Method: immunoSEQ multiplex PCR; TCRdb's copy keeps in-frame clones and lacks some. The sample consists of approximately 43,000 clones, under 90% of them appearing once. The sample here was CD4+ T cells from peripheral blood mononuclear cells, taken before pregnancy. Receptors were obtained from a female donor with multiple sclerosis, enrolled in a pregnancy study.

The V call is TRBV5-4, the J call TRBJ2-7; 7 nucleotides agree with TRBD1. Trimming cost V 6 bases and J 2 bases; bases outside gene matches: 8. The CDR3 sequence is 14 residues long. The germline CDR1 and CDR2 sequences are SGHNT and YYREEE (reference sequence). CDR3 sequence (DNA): TGTGCCAGCACAGCGGACAGGTTCACCTACGAGCAGTACTTC. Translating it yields CASTADRFTYEQYF. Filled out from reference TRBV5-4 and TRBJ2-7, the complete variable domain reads ETGVTQSPTHLIKTRGQQVTLRCSSQSGHNTVSWYQQALGQGPQFIFQYYREEENGRGNFPPRFSGLQFPNYSSELNVNALELDDSALYLCASTADRFTYEQYFGPGTRLTVT.

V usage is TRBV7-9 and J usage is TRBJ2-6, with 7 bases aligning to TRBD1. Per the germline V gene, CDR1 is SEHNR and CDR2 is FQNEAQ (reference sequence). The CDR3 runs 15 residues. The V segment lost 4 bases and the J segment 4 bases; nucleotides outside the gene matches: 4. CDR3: CASSSTGFGANVLTF. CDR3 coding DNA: TGTGCCAGCAGCTCGACAGGGTTCGGGGCCAACGTCCTGACTTTC.

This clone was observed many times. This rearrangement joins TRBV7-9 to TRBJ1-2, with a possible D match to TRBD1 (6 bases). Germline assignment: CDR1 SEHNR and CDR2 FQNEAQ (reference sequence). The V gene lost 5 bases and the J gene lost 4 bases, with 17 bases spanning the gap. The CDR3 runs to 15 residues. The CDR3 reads CASSNPEQGLYGYTF. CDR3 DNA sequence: TGTGCCAGCAGCAACCCCGAGCAGGGGCTCTATGGCTACACCTTC. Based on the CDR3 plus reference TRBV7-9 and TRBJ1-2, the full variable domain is DTGVSQNPRHKITKRGQNVTFRCDPISEHNRLYWYRQTLGQGPEFLTYFQNEAQLEKSRLLSDRFSAERPKGSFSTLEIQRTEQGDSAMYLCASSNPEQGLYGYTFGSGTRLTVV.

The CDR3 is CASSYPPGGQETQYF. The CDR3 nucleotides are TGTGCCAGCAGTTACCCGCCAGGGGGCCAAGAGACCCAGTACTTC. V is TRBV5-4 and J is TRBJ2-5; 7 nucleotides agree with TRBD1. Germline assignment: CDR1 SGHNT and CDR2 YYREEE (reference sequence). Trimming cost V 5 bases and J 1 base; bases outside gene matches: 8. The CDR3 is 15 amino acids.

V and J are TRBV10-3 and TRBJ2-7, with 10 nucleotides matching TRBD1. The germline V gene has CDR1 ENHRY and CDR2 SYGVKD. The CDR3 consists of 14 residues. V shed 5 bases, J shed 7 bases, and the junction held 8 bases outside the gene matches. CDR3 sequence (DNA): TGTGCCATCAGTCGACAGGGGGCACCTGGAGAGCAGTACTTC. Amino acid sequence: CAISRQGAPGEQYF.

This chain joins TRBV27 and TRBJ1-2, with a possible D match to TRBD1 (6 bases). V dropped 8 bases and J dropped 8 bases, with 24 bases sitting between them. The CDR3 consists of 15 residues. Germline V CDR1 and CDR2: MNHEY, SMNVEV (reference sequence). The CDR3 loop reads CASANSATGHGGYTF. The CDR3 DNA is TGTGCCAGCGCTAACTCGGCTACAGGGCACGGAGGCTACACCTTC.

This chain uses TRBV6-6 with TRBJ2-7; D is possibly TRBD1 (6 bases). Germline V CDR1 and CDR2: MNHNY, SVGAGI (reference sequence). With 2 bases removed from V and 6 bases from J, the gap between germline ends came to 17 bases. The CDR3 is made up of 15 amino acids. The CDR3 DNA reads TGTGCCAGCAGTTACCTTCCCCGGACAGAGGGCGAGCAGTACTTC. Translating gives CASSYLPRTEGEQYF.

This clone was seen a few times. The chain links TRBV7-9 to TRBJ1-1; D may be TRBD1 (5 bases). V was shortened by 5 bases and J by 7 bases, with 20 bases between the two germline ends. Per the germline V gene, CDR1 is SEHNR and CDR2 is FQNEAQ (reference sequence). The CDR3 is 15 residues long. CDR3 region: CASSPGGPTSDEAFF. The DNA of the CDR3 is TGTGCCAGCAGCCCGGGGGGACCCACAAGTGATGAAGCTTTCTTT.